This T cell receptor beta chain is from a study of CD8 T cells in Susac syndrome. Study summary: Patients with Susac syndrome were, at the time of blood collection, therapy-naive, maintained on corticosteroids, or maintained on intravenous immunoglobulin alone.

The CDR3 totals 13 residues. V lost 0 bases, J lost 8 bases, and 8 bases lay in between. Germline loops: CDR1 MNHEY, CDR2 SVGEGT. With random hexamers, reverse transcription was performed on about 0.45 to 1 ug of RNA. TCRdb ran MiXCR on the immunoSEQ multiplex PCR reads and lists one entry per CDR3 protein. The sample contains tens of thousands of distinct CDR3 sequences, about 94% of which appear only once. Of note for this clonotype: Antigen: not known.

Overall study findings and caveats: The study found that Susac CD8+ clonal expansion peaked in TEMRA cells and active patients.

V usage is TRBV6-2 or TRBV6-3 and J usage is TRBJ2-4; D is possibly TRBD1 or TRBD2 (5 bases each). Sequences were obtained from CD8+ T cells from PBMCs. This clonotype was obtained from a human donor with Susac syndrome. CDR3 DNA: TGTGCCAGCAGTTACTCGGGACGGGACATTCAGTACTTC. It translates to CASSYSGRDIQYF.